This TCR beta chain was sequenced during a study of cytomegalovirus exposure and HLA in healthy donors. Study-level findings and limits: In vitro checks showed that a few CMV-associated chains really do target CMV antigens.

Both 60 Vbeta primers and 13 Jbeta primers went into the PCR. TCRdb's table, derived via immunoSEQ multiplex PCR, lists solely in-frame clones and lacks some. This table holds 150,000 to 200,000 clones, less than 90% found once. About this clone: Antigen unknown.

Trimming removed 0 bases at V and 4 bases at J, with 7 bases between. The CDR3 has 14 amino acids. Per germline, CDR1 SGHTA and CDR2 FQGTGA. The rearrangement links TRBV7-3 to TRBJ2-1; no reliable D call. The source material was PBMCs. The receptor was derived from a boy aged 5 to 17 in good health and CMV-seronegative. In nucleotides, the CDR3 is TGTGCCAGCAGCTTAACGCCAGTGTACAATGAGCAGTTCTTC. Amino acid sequence: CASSLTPVYNEQFF.